A selection of T cell receptor beta chains follows, all from one sample in a study of OX40 agonist ivuxolimab in advanced cancers. Sequencing was performed with immunoSEQ multiplex PCR; in TCRdb, only in-frame clones are kept and a portion is missing. The sample lists 30,000 to 40,000 clones; 65% to 90% were seen once. The specimen was CD4+ or CD8+ T cells sorted from blood, collected in a trial of the OX40 agonist ivuxolimab. Every receptor here comes from an adult with an advanced solid tumor such as melanoma, head and neck, liver or kidney cancer. Both conserved end residues are part of each CDR3. The order of the fields is clone size, V gene, D gene, J gene, CDR3 protein, CDR3 DNA. A D gene is named only where the DNA matches it firmly. Some rows mark clone size as missing; the rest say once, few, many or name a class of expanded clone.

few	TRBV5-1	NA	TRBJ1-3	CASTGGGLGSGNTIYF	TGCGCCAGCACTGGGGGAGGGCTTGGCTCTGGAAACACCATATATTTT
NA	TRBV10-3	TRBD1	TRBJ1-5	CAISESKGQSGQPQHF	TGTGCCATCAGTGAGTCGAAGGGACAGAGCGGGCAGCCCCAGCATTTT
NA	TRBV27	NA	TRBJ1-1	CASSLRGLNTEAFF	TGTGCCAGCAGCCTACGGGGGCTGAACACTGAAGCTTTCTTT
NA	TRBV7-2	NA	TRBJ2-7	CASSSPLGVDYEQYF	TGTGCCAGCAGCTCCCCCTTGGGGGTGGACTACGAGCAGTACTTC
NA	TRBV7-9	NA	TRBJ1-3	CASSLVSRAAGNTIYF	TGTGCCAGCAGCTTAGTATCCAGGGCGGCTGGAAACACCATATATTTT
NA	TRBV2	NA	TRBJ1-1	CASSEGAMNTEAFF	TGTGCCAGCAGTGAAGGGGCCATGAACACTGAAGCTTTCTTT
NA	TRBV5-6	TRBD2	TRBJ2-2	CASSAGLAGVTGELFF	TGTGCCAGCAGCGCGGGACTAGCGGGGGTCACCGGGGAGCTGTTTTTT
NA	TRBV7-9	TRBD1	TRBJ1-3	CAIRPGTGDGNTIYF	TGTGCCATCAGACCCGGGACAGGGGACGGAAACACCATATATTTT
NA	TRBV4-1	NA	TRBJ1-5	CASSQQPGGTPNQPQHF	TGCGCCAGCAGCCAACAACCGGGCGGGACACCTAATCAGCCCCAGCATTTT
NA	TRBV28	TRBD1	TRBJ2-7	CASSSSTLKTGDPYEQYF	TGTGCCAGCAGTTCCTCCACACTTAAGACAGGGGATCCCTACGAGCAGTACTTC
NA	TRBV5-4	TRBD2	TRBJ2-3	CASSPRVAGGLDTQYF	TGTGCCAGCAGCCCCAGGGTAGCGGGGGGGCTAGATACGCAGTATTTT
NA	TRBV9	TRBD1	TRBJ1-1	CASSATGAEAFF	TGTGCCAGCAGCGCGACAGGGGCTGAAGCTTTCTTT
medium-sized	TRBV19	TRBD2	TRBJ2-1	CASSMGGSSYNEQFF	TGTGCCAGTAGTATGGGCGGGAGCTCCTACAATGAGCAGTTCTTC
NA	TRBV7-8	NA	TRBJ1-2	CASSLDRGNYGYTF	TGTGCCAGCAGCTTAGATCGCGGGAACTATGGCTACACCTTC